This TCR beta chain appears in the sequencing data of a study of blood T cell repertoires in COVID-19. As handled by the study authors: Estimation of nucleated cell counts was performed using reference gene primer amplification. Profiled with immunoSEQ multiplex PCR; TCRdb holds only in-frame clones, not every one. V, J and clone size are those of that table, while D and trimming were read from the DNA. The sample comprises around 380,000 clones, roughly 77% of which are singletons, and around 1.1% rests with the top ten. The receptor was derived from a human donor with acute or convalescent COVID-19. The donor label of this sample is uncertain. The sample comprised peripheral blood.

CDR3 amino acids: CASSPRSGTEAFF. CDR3 in DNA: TGCGCCAGCAGTCCCCGTAGCGGGACTGAAGCTTTCTTT. The gene calls are TRBV10-2 and TRBJ1-1; unclear D gene. The CDR3 spans 13 residues. V lost 5 bases to trimming and J lost 5 bases, with 12 bases between them. Germline V lookup: CDR1 WSHSY, CDR2 SAAADI.